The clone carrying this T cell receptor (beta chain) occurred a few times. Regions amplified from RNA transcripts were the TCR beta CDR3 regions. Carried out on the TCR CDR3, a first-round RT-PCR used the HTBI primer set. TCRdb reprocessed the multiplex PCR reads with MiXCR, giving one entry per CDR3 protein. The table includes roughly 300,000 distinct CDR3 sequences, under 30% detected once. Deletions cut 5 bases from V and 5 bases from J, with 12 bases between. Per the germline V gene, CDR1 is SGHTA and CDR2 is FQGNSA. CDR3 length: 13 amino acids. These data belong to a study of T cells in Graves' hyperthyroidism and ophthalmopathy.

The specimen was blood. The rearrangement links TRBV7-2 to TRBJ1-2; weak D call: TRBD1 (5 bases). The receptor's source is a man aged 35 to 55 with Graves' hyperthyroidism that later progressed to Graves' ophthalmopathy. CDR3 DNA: TGTGCCAGCAGCATTGACAGCATATATGGCTACACCTTC. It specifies CASSIDSIYGYTF. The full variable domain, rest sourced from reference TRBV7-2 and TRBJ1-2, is GAGVSQSPSNKVTEKGKDVELRCDPISGHTALYWYRQSLGQGLEFLIYFQGNSAPDKSGLPSDRFSAERTGGSVSTLTIQRTQQEDSAVYLCASSIDSIYGYTFGSGTRLTVV.